The present T cell receptor beta chain was sequenced within a study of spatial heterogeneity in lung cancer. The CDR3 extends over 12 amino acids. The V gene lost 5 bases and the J gene lost 4 bases, with 9 bases spanning the gap. Germline CDR1 reads SGHAT; CDR2 reads FQDESV (reference sequence). This clonotype was recorded at least ten times. A unique molecular identifier was attached to every TCR cDNA molecule. In TCRdb, the 5' RACE reads were re-called with MiXCR into one record per CDR3 protein. The sample holds about 12,000 distinct CDR3 sequences, 13% to 15% seen once. Time point specified: sample taken at primary tumor resection. Unsorted tumor, nontumor lung tissue or cryopreserved PBMC supplied the whole RNA.

Sequencing was performed on PBMCs, taken at surgery. The TCR originated in a female donor with early-stage non-small cell lung cancer. The V call is TRBV11-1, the J call TRBJ2-7; D perhaps matches TRBD2 (5 bases). CDR3 DNA sequence: TGTGCCAGCAGCGCCGGGAATTACGAGCAGTACTTC. This translates into CASSAGNYEQYF. The whole variable domain, remainder taken from reference TRBV11-1 and TRBJ2-7, is EAEVAQSPRYKITEKSQAVAFWCDPISGHATLYWYRQILGQGPELLVQFQDESVVDDSQLPKDRFSAERLKGVDSTLKIQPAELGDSAMYLCASSAGNYEQYFGPGTRLTVT.